These 25 T cell receptor beta chains share one sample of origin, sequenced in a study of T cells in Graves' hyperthyroidism and ophthalmopathy (dated by TCRdb to between 2019 and 2020). The library was prepared using multiplex PCR. Data came from an Illumina HiSeq 2000. The TCR beta CDR3 regions were amplified from the RNA transcripts. For the first round of RT-PCR on the TCR CDR3, the HTBI primer set was used together with the Qiagen OneStep RT-PCR kit. TCRdb cleaned the public reads at Q25 with fastp, built clones with MiXCR and kept in-frame beta chains. CDR3 protein sequences are deduplicated, and each keeps its most common genes and DNA. The sample table holds under 65,000 distinct CDR3 sequences, of which under 70% were seen once. Jointly, the top ten make up 2.5% to 3.5% of the sample. The sample was blood. These receptors were taken from a woman aged 60-75 years with Graves' ophthalmopathy.

This clonotype was detected only once. A read error is likely, as this CDR3 ends without the conserved phenylalanine or tryptophan. No DNA is shown, since the ends of the CDR3 on it are uncertain; the CDR3 is the one TCRdb lists. This chain uses TRBV5-6 with TRBJ2-1. Looked up from germline, CDR1 is SGHDT and CDR2 is YYEEEE. Inclusive of both ends, the CDR3 amounts to 13 amino acids. CDR3 loop: CASSLRRPTMSSC.

This clonotype was counted ten times or more. The chain links TRBV29-1 to TRBJ2-3; 11 bases fit TRBD2. The junction had 4 bases not matched to a gene; V was cut back by 6 bases and J by 2 bases. The CDR3 totals 14 residues. Germline V gene data show CDR1 as SQVTM and CDR2 as ANQGSEA. The CDR3 protein is CSVLAGGITDTQYF. The CDR3 nucleotides are TGCAGCGTCCTAGCGGGGGGAATCACAGATACGCAGTATTTT.

The chain is built from TRBV19 and TRBJ2-3, with D hard to call. CDR1 is LNHDA and CDR2 is SQIVND in the germline V gene (reference sequence). The germline V and J ends were trimmed by 5 bases and 0 bases, with 6 bases remaining between them. The CDR3 has 13 amino acids. CDR3 nucleotide sequence: TGTGCCAGTAGTTTGAGTAGCACAGATACGCAGTATTTT. Translated, it gives CASSLSSTDTQYF.

This clonotype was counted ten times or more. The V call is TRBV20-1, the J call TRBJ2-1, with a possible D match to TRBD2 (7 bases). Germline CDR1 DFQATT, CDR2 SNEGSKA (reference sequence). V lost 4 bases and J lost 9, with 22 bases in between. CDR3 length: 15 amino acids. CDR3 nucleotide sequence: TGCAGTGCTAAGAAGGGAGGGGGTGGGGCGAGTGAGCAGTTCTTC. Translated: CSAKKGGGGASEQFF.

Sample share makes this clonotype medium-sized. Here the CDR3 reads CATSDGPTKKETQYF. Written as DNA, the CDR3 is TGTGCCACCAGTGATGGACCGACCAAAAAAGAGACCCAGTACTTC. The chain couples TRBV24-1 to TRBJ2-5; no clear D gene. This CDR3 is 15 amino acids long. Between the trimmed V and J ends, which lost 3 bases and 3 bases, there was a span of 13 bases. Germline CDR1 reads KGHDR; CDR2 reads SFDVKD.

This sequence joins TRBV5-1 and TRBJ2-5; D call uncertain. The length of the CDR3 is 14 residues. Germline loops: CDR1 SGHRS, CDR2 YFSETQ. The V end was cut by 0 bases, the J end by 1 base, with 7 bases between. CDR3 coding DNA: TGCGCCAGCAGCTTGGACGTCCTCCAAGAGACCCAGTACTTC. This gives the protein CASSLDVLQETQYF.

This clonotype is a singleton in its sample. The chain is built from TRBV4-2 and TRBJ2-7; 11 nucleotides agree with TRBD2. This CDR3 spans 14 amino acids. Trimming took 4 bases from V and 6 from J; bases not matched to a gene: 5. Germline loops: CDR1 LGHNA, CDR2 YNFKEQ. CDR3 nucleotides: TGTGCCAGCAGCCTCCTAGCGGGGGGCTTCGAGCAGTACTTC. Translating it yields CASSLLAGGFEQYF.

This clonotype was counted at least ten times. The chain carries TRBV5-6 and TRBJ1-2; D may be TRBD1 (6 bases). The CDR3 sequence is 15 residues long. The germline V gene encodes CDR1 SGHDT and CDR2 YYEEEE. V shed 2 bases and J shed 6 bases, with 17 bases lying between them. CDR3 loop: CASSFVRGNVDGYTF. The CDR3 nucleotides are TGTGCCAGCAGCTTTGTTAGGGGGAACGTGGATGGCTACACCTTC.

V and J are TRBV2 and TRBJ1-5; TRBD1 matches at 10 bases. Germline assignment: CDR1 SNHLY and CDR2 FYNNEI. The V gene end was trimmed by 6 bases and the J gene end by 2 bases; junction bases not matched to a gene: 1. The CDR3 is 14 amino acids. CDR3 in DNA: TGTGCCAGCAGCGGGACAGGGGGCAATCAGCCCCAGCATTTT. This translates into CASSGTGGNQPQHF.

The J gene is TRBJ1-1, the V gene TRBV7-3; no clear D. This CDR3 region has 13 residues. Germline V lookup: CDR1 SGHTA, CDR2 FQGTGA. V dropped 1 base and J dropped 4 bases, with 7 bases sitting between them. In nucleotides, the CDR3 is TGTGCCAGCAGCTTAATTGGGAGCACTGAAGCTTTCTTT. Its translation: CASSLIGSTEAFF.

The rearrangement uses TRBV2 and TRBJ2-4; 10 nucleotides match TRBD2. The V segment lost 3 bases and the J segment 1 base; nucleotides outside the gene matches: 0. The CDR3 runs to 15 residues. CDR1 is SNHLY, CDR2 FYNNEI, per germline. The CDR3 DNA follows: TGTGCCAGCAGTGATAGCGGGGGGGCCAAAAACATTCAGTACTTC. Amino acid sequence: CASSDSGGAKNIQYF.

V usage is TRBV9 and J usage is TRBJ2-1, with D maybe TRBD2 (5 bases). Trimming pared 3 bases from V and 2 bases from J, leaving 12 bases between. The CDR3 consists of 15 residues. CDR1 and CDR2 from the germline V gene are SGDLS and YYNGEE. Here the CDR3 DNA reads TGTGCCAGCAGCGAAGGAGCCGGGACCTACAATGAGCAGTTCTTC. Protein: CASSEGAGTYNEQFF.

This clonotype is categorized as medium-sized. The chain employs TRBV20-1 and TRBJ2-3; D not resolved. V lost 4 bases to trimming and J lost 7 bases, with 9 bases between them. CDR3 length: 11 residues. From germline, CDR1 is DFQATT and CDR2 SNEGSKA (reference sequence). As DNA, the CDR3 is TGCAGTGCTACGACTCGGTATACGCAGTATTTT. It codes for CSATTRYTQYF.

The chain combines TRBV29-1 with TRBJ1-2; D is uncertain. The CDR3 is 8 amino acids. Trimming pared 7 bases from V and 10 bases from J, leaving 7 bases between. The V gene's germline CDR1 is SQVTM and CDR2 ANQGSEA. The CDR3, as DNA: TGCAGCGGATCTGTCTACACCTTC. This sequence encodes CSGSVYTF.

The rearrangement uses TRBV7-2 and TRBJ2-3; D not certain. Trimming removed 6 bases from V and 0 bases from J, with 16 bases in between. Germline V gene data show CDR1 as SGHTA and CDR2 as FQGNSA. This CDR3 is 16 amino acids long. The CDR3 reads CASSKPDSSSTDTQYF. CDR3 sequence (DNA): TGTGCCAGCAGTAAACCTGACTCATCTAGCACAGATACGCAGTATTTT.

This clonotype turned up a few times. The chain is built from TRBV7-2 and TRBJ2-3; weak D call: TRBD2 (7 bases). The V gene lost 2 bases and the J gene lost 8 bases, with 17 bases spanning the gap. This CDR3 region has 15 residues. Germline CDR1 is SGHTA and CDR2 is FQGNSA. The CDR3 region has the DNA TGTGCCAGCAGCTTAACGGGGGGCAACATGGGTACGCAGTATTTT. Translation gives CASSLTGGNMGTQYF.

At least ten counts were recorded for this clonotype. The chain employs TRBV6-2 or TRBV6-3 and TRBJ1-1; 11 bases match TRBD1. Germline values: CDR1 MNHEY, CDR2 SVGEGT. V lost 1 base to trimming and J lost 5 bases; unmatched junction nucleotides: 9. This CDR3 has 17 amino acids. The CDR3 here is CASSYWLGGTGGTEAFF. The CDR3 nucleotides are TGTGCCAGCAGTTACTGGCTAGGCGGGACAGGGGGTACTGAAGCTTTCTTT.

V and J are TRBV29-1 and TRBJ1-1; the D is unclear. Per germline, CDR1 SQVTM and CDR2 ANQGSEA. The CDR3 totals 13 residues. The V gene lost 8 bases and the J gene lost 1 base, with 14 bases spanning the gap. CDR3 sequence reads: CSSGGLRNTEAFF. As DNA, the CDR3 is TGCAGCTCGGGTGGGCTGCGGAACACTGAAGCTTTCTTT.

This clonotype was seen many times. The chain employs TRBV7-9 and TRBJ2-1; D is uncertain. From germline, CDR1 is SEHNR and CDR2 FQNEAQ (reference sequence). The CDR3 has 11 amino acids. With 3 bases removed from V and 7 bases from J, the gap between germline ends came to 4 bases. The CDR3 spells CASSFKNEQFF. The CDR3 coding sequence is TGTGCCAGCAGCTTTAAAAATGAGCAGTTCTTC.

There are many counts of this clonotype. The chain has TRBV28 and TRBJ2-3, with TRBD1 identical over 7 bases. CDR1 and CDR2 from the germline V gene are MDHEN and SYDVKM. The V segment lost 2 bases and the J segment 2 bases; nucleotides outside the gene matches: 7. The CDR3 has 16 residues. The CDR3 DNA reads TGTGCCAGCAGTTTAAGGACGGGACAGCTCACAGATACGCAGTATTTT. Protein product: CASSLRTGQLTDTQYF.

This clonotype appeared many times. This sequence joins TRBV10-3 and TRBJ2-7; 10 nucleotides agree with TRBD2. V was pared by 2 bases and J by 4 bases, with 5 bases of the junction left unmatched. The CDR3 spans 15 residues. Germline V lookup: CDR1 ENHRY, CDR2 SYGVKD. The CDR3 protein is CAISEPLAGVYEQYF. CDR3 sequence (DNA): TGTGCCATCAGTGAGCCGCTAGCGGGGGTTTACGAGCAGTACTTC.

This clonotype was seen a few times. V usage is TRBV15 and J usage is TRBJ1-4, with TRBD1 matching over 7 bases. Trimming cost V 2 bases and J 4 bases; bases outside gene matches: 10. The length of the CDR3 is 17 residues. The germline V gene encodes CDR1 LNHNV and CDR2 YYDKDF (reference sequence). The CDR3 DNA reads TGTGCCACCAGCAGAAGAAAAGACAGGGCTTATAATGAAAAACTGTTTTTT. Its protein product is CATSRRKDRAYNEKLFF.

The sample holds many counts of this clonotype. This rearrangement joins TRBV7-3 to TRBJ2-3; TRBD1 matches at 7 bases. The CDR3 covers 15 residues. The germline CDR1 and CDR2 sequences are SGHTA and FQGTGA. V lost 5 bases and J lost 2; bases outside the gene matches: 7. CDR3 amino acids: CASSLDRIDTDTQYF. The DNA of the CDR3 is TGTGCCAGCAGCCTGGACAGGATAGACACAGATACGCAGTATTTT.

Only one count was recorded for this clonotype. The junction and the germline gene differ at one end; a read error may be behind it. This chain connects TRBV7-9 to TRBJ2-5, with D perhaps being TRBD1 or TRBD2 (5 bases each). Germline V lookup: CDR1 SEHNR, CDR2 FQNEAQ (reference sequence). This CDR3 has 13 amino acids. The CDR3, as DNA: TGTGCCAGCAGCTTAGGAGGCAGGGAGACCCGGTACTTC. It is translated as CASSLGGRETRYF. Combining the CDR3 with reference TRBV7-9 and TRBJ2-5 gives the whole variable domain DTGVSQNPRHKITKRGQNVTFRCDPISEHNRLYWYRQTLGQGPEFLTYFQNEAQLEKSRLLSDRFSAERPKGSFSTLEIQRTEQGDSAMYLCASSLGGRETRYFGPGTRLLVL.

This clonotype was seen repeatedly, ten times or more. J is TRBJ2-5 and V is TRBV2; TRBD1 aligns across 10 bases. V shed 1 base, J shed 5 bases, and the junction held 4 bases outside the gene matches. From germline, CDR1 is SNHLY and CDR2 FYNNEI. The CDR3 sequence is 15 residues long. The chain's CDR3 is CASSEEDRGQETQYF. The CDR3 DNA is TGTGCCAGCAGTGAAGAAGACAGGGGGCAGGAGACCCAGTACTTC.